This TCR beta chain originates from a study of early T cells in non-severe SARS-CoV-2 infection. Overall study context: Chains from this unsorted whole-blood bulk RNA could not be paired.

The CDR3 spans 14 residues. V was clipped by 2 bases and J by 6 bases; unmatched bases: 5. Per the germline V gene, CDR1 is MNHNY and CDR2 is SVGAGI (reference sequence). Unique molecular identifiers (one per individual cDNA molecule) were attached. TCRdb called the 5' RACE reads again in MiXCR, with one record for every CDR3 protein. The sample lists approximately 62,000 distinct CDR3 sequences, roughly 12% occurring once. Study-wide findings and caveats: Private and CD4 specificities were missed by VDJdb matching, skewed to anti-spike CD8.

This clonotype was observed a handful of times. Its antigen remains unknown. The source is an adult who was a healthcare worker with PCR-confirmed SARS-CoV-2 infection or an uninfected control (not recorded which). The specimen sequenced was whole blood. This sequence joins TRBV6-6 and TRBJ1-2; 8 bases match TRBD1. The CDR3 region is CASSYTDRGDGYTF. CDR3 nucleotides: TGTGCCAGCAGTTACACTGACAGGGGAGATGGCTACACCTTC.